The clone carrying this T cell receptor (beta chain) was recorded only once. This sample is drawn from a study of blood T cell repertoires in COVID-19. Study as a whole: The analysed material was cDNA or gDNA that came from T cells, B-cell-depleted T cells, or PBMCs.

V lost 0 bases to trimming and J lost 5 bases; unmatched junction nucleotides: 8. Germline V gives CDR1 MNHEY, CDR2 SMNVEV (reference sequence). The CDR3 contains 16 residues. Method: immunoSEQ multiplex PCR; TCRdb's copy keeps in-frame clones and lacks some. The profile shows some 500,000 clones, 70% to 90% of them singletons. The TCR comes from a woman aged 40 to 55 who had recovered from COVID-19. The specimen was PBMCs or T cells enriched from blood (not recorded which). The chain carries TRBV27 and TRBJ2-7; 9 bases fit TRBD1. This CDR3 reads CASSLSPGTGTHEQYF. CDR3 sequence (DNA): TGTGCCAGCAGTTTATCTCCTGGGACAGGGACCCACGAGCAGTACTTC.